This T cell receptor beta chain stems from a study of T-cell memory formation after mild COVID-19. General study results and limits: Still unconfirmed is whether the second-wave clones peaking on day 37 recognized SARS-CoV-2.

Concerning this clonotype itself: Its target is not known.

TCRdb re-analysed the 5' RACE reads in MiXCR, keeping a single row per CDR3 protein. Altogether 200,000 to 250,000 distinct CDR3 sequences are present, roughly 10% being singletons, with the ten largest covering around 3.4%. The CDR3 is 13 residues long. The ends were cut back, 5 bases at V and 7 bases at J, with 14 bases in the middle. Germline CDR1 SGHAT, CDR2 FQNNGV. This sequence joins TRBV11-2 and TRBJ1-2; tentative D call: TRBD1 (6 bases). The TCR comes from a man aged 18 to 29 who had mild COVID-19 (a few samples of this study predate the infection). Cell type and time point are not known. Sequencing was done on a sample of PBMCs or a T cell subset sorted from them (not recorded which). This CDR3 reads CASSHPGEGGYTF. In DNA, the CDR3 is TGTGCCAGCAGCCACCCAGGGGAGGGTGGCTACACCTTC.